Listed here is a single TCR beta chain. Its antigen is unidentified. Peptide-pool stimulation followed by sequencing identified expanded antigen-specific CD4+ clonotypes in the ViraFEST assay. Following culture for about ten days, CD4+ T cells were isolated. Neither prior SARS-CoV-2 infection nor positive nucleocapsid antibodies were present in the vaccine recipients. Peptides at about 9.9 ug/ml and IL-2 at about 10 IU/ml were added to around 2 million PBMC per well. At days 3 and 7, half of the medium was exchanged for IL-2 medium. This record belongs to a study of vaccination effects on CD4 cells after COVID-19. Libraries were prepared by immunoSEQ multiplex PCR; TCRdb keeps only in-frame clonotypes and omits some of them. The profile shows 65,000 to 90,000 clones, 60% to 85% of them singletons. The sequencing here drew on CD4+ T cells from PBMCs cultured with SARS-CoV-2 spike peptides, taken before COVID-19 vaccination. This receptor was obtained from a human donor who received a COVID-19 vaccine.

In DNA, the CDR3 is TGCGCCAGCAGCTTGGAGGTTAATGAAAAACTGTTTTTT. Translated, it gives CASSLEVNEKLFF. This chain joins TRBV5-1 and TRBJ1-4, with D unclear. Trimming took off 0 bases at V and 4 bases at J, with 4 bases between the two ends. Germline CDR1 and CDR2: SGHRS and YFSETQ. The CDR3 covers 13 residues.